Presented here are 29 T cell receptor beta chains from one specimen sequenced in a study of breast tumors, draining lymph nodes, adjacent tissues. TCRdb re-derived calls from the multiplex PCR reads in MiXCR, one entry per CDR3 protein. The data contain fewer than 250,000 distinct CDR3 sequences, roughly 30% of them seen just once; the ten biggest clones take up more than 1.3%. The lymph nodes were axillary draining lymph nodes from breast cancer patients. What was sequenced was axillary lymph node tissue. All receptors derive from a female donor with breast cancer. Some clones in this sample may be carry-over from other donors' samples.

Regarding this clonotype: A much more abundant neighbour one base away suggests this may be a read error. The CDR3 reads CVSSQEGPSGRGDTQYF. CDR3 nucleotides: TGCGTCAGCAGCCAAGAGGGCCCTAGCGGGAGAGGAGATACGCAGTATTTT. The rearrangement links TRBV4-1 to TRBJ2-3; TRBD2 matches at 10 bases. This CDR3 has 17 amino acids. Germline-derived CDR1 and CDR2 are MGHRA and YSYEKL.

This clonotype was observed at least ten times. This chain uses TRBV11-2 with TRBJ2-1, with D unclear. The CDR3 is 13 residues long. Germline-derived CDR1 and CDR2 are SGHAT and FQNNGV. V was clipped by 4 bases and J by 5 bases, with 9 bases between them. The CDR3 coding sequence is TGTGCCAGCAGCTCCCCAAGGAACAATGAGCAGTTCTTC. Its translation: CASSSPRNNEQFF.

This clonotype was counted ten times or more. This chain joins TRBV5-6 and TRBJ1-6; TRBD1 matches at 8 bases. Germline CDR1 reads SGHDT; CDR2 reads YYEEEE. CDR3 length equals 13 residues. The V gene end was trimmed by 9 bases and the J gene end by 6 bases; junction bases not matched to a gene: 5. This CDR3 is CATGQGINSPLHF. The CDR3 coding sequence is TGTGCCACCGGACAGGGTATTAATTCACCCCTCCACTTT.

This clonotype was seen at least ten times. The J gene is TRBJ2-3, the V gene TRBV20-1; no clear D. The germline V gene has CDR1 DFQATT and CDR2 SNEGSKA (reference sequence). This CDR3 is 14 amino acids long. V dropped 0 bases and J dropped 5 bases, with 12 bases sitting between them. The DNA of the CDR3 is TGCAGTGCTAGAGATGGGCGTGGACGAGATACGCAGTATTTT. This codes for CSARDGRGRDTQYF.

This clonotype was seen ten or more times. The genes are TRBV20-1 and TRBJ2-5, with 7 nucleotides matching TRBD1. The CDR3 is made up of 12 amino acids. Germline CDR1 DFQATT, CDR2 SNEGSKA (reference sequence). After removal of 6 bases from V and 4 bases from J, the junction contained 5 bases not matched to a gene. The CDR3 sequence: CSAPTGPETQYF. CDR3 nucleotide sequence: TGCAGTGCCCCGACAGGGCCAGAGACCCAGTACTTC.

At least ten counts were recorded for this clonotype. The rearrangement links TRBV24-1 to TRBJ2-1, with TRBD1 as a possible D gene (6 bases). The V gene lost 5 bases and the J gene lost 5 bases, with 9 bases spanning the gap. CDR3 size: 13 residues. Per germline, CDR1 KGHDR and CDR2 SFDVKD. CDR3 coding DNA: TGTGCCACCAGTGCAGGACAGCACAATGAGCAGTTCTTC. Its protein is CATSAGQHNEQFF.

The chain links TRBV7-3 to TRBJ2-6; D might be TRBD1 or TRBD2, each matching 5 bases. Germline-derived CDR1 and CDR2 are SGHTA and FQGTGA. The CDR3 is made up of 17 amino acids. The V end lost 2 bases, the J end lost 0 bases, and 11 bases lay between the germline ends. This chain's CDR3 is CASSLGRGRSGANVLTF. DNA of the CDR3: TGTGCCAGCAGCTTAGGACGGGGACGCTCTGGGGCCAACGTCCTGACTTTC.

This clonotype was seen at least ten times. This CDR3 reads CASRPGRGPYEQYF. CDR3 nucleotide sequence: TGTGCCAGCCGCCCGGGGCGGGGGCCCTACGAGCAGTACTTC. The rearrangement links TRBV6-2 or TRBV6-3 to TRBJ2-7, with D tentatively TRBD2 (7 bases). The V and J ends lost 8 bases and 2 bases respectively, with 16 bases between them. This CDR3 region has 14 residues. The germline V gene has CDR1 MNHEY and CDR2 SVGEGT.

Ten or more counts support this clonotype. The rearrangement uses TRBV7-9 and TRBJ2-2; D is uncertain. Trimming removed 5 bases from V and 0 bases from J, with 10 bases in between. Per the germline V gene, CDR1 is SEHNR and CDR2 is FQNEAQ (reference sequence). This CDR3 comprises 15 residues. The CDR3 protein is CASSITAANTGELFF. DNA for the CDR3: TGTGCCAGCAGCATAACGGCGGCGAACACCGGGGAGCTGTTTTTT.

About this clonotype itself: This may come from a read error, since a much larger clone is one base off. Here the CDR3 reads CASSCTVGNQPQHF. For the CDR3, the DNA is TGTGCCAGCAGCTGCACAGTCGGCAATCAGCCCCAGCATTTT. The chain employs TRBV12-3 or TRBV12-4 and TRBJ1-5; D is undetermined. Trimming left V 6 bases short and J 2 bases short, with 11 bases between. CDR3 size: 14 residues.

This clonotype was counted many times. The chain carries TRBV5-1 and TRBJ2-5; possibly TRBD2 for D (6 bases). Germline CDR1 and CDR2: SGHRS and YFSETQ. This CDR3 spans 14 amino acids. V gave up 7 bases and J gave up 8 bases, with 21 bases separating them. CDR3 nucleotide sequence: TGCGCCAGCGGGGGACTCGACTCCCGGGACACCCAGTACTTC. It specifies CASGGLDSRDTQYF.

This clonotype was detected many times. The chain recombines TRBV6-1 with TRBJ2-1, with 7 bases fitting TRBD2. V lost 6 bases to trimming and J lost 8 bases; unmatched junction nucleotides: 7. Per the germline V gene, CDR1 is MNHNS and CDR2 is SASEGT. The CDR3 length is 13 residues. In nucleotides, the CDR3 is TGTGCCAGCAGCCTAGAAGCGGGACATGAGCAGTTCTTC. It specifies CASSLEAGHEQFF.

With respect to this clonotype: Given a much more abundant clone one base away, this may be a read error. V and J are TRBV6-6 and TRBJ1-2; no clear D. Germline values: CDR1 MNHNY, CDR2 SVGAGI (reference sequence). This CDR3 has 13 residues. The CDR3 here is CACSVLANYGYTF. The CDR3, as DNA: TGTGCCTGCAGTGTTCTAGCTAACTATGGCTACACCTTC.

This clonotype was observed many times. The genes are TRBV4-1 and TRBJ1-2; D perhaps matches TRBD1 (5 bases). Trimming shortened V by 7 bases and J by 4 bases, and 13 bases separated the two germline ends. The germline CDR1 and CDR2 sequences are MGHRA and YSYEKL. This CDR3 has 13 residues. The CDR3 is CASKEGTIYGYTF. CDR3 coding DNA: TGCGCCAGCAAGGAGGGGACCATCTATGGCTACACCTTC.

This clonotype has at least ten counts. The chain employs TRBV5-4 and TRBJ2-3; D ambiguous. The CDR3 extends over 13 amino acids. Germline-derived CDR1 and CDR2 are SGHNT and YYREEE (reference sequence). V was trimmed by 4 bases and J by 5 bases, leaving 11 bases between them. This CDR3 reads CASSPTAGDTQYF. For the CDR3, the DNA is TGTGCCAGCAGCCCAACCGCCGGAGATACGCAGTATTTT.

This clonotype was recorded a few times. A much larger clone lies one base from this, so it may be a read error. The V and J genes are TRBV20-1 and TRBJ1-3; 12 bases line up with TRBD1. This CDR3 contains 15 residues. V shed 4 bases, J shed 6 bases, and the junction held 7 bases outside the gene matches. In germline, CDR1 is DFQATT, CDR2 SNEGSKA (reference sequence). The CDR3: CSATASGQGANTIYF. The CDR3 coding sequence is TGCAGTGCTACCGCATCGGGACAGGGGGCAAACACCATATATTTT.

This clonotype has at least ten counts. The chain has TRBV15 and TRBJ1-2; tentatively, D is TRBD1 (5 bases). V was shortened by 1 base and J by 6 bases, with 12 bases between the two germline ends. The CDR3 has 14 amino acids. Germline V gene lookup returns CDR1 LNHNV and CDR2 YYDKDF (reference sequence). The CDR3 DNA reads TGTGCCACCAGCAGAGGGGCGCAGGGTGATGGCTACACCTTC. Translated: CATSRGAQGDGYTF.

This clonotype showed up many times. V and J are TRBV30 and TRBJ1-4; D remains ambiguous. The CDR3 consists of 12 residues. Germline assignment: CDR1 GTSNPN and CDR2 SVGIG (reference sequence). Trimming left V 2 bases short and J 7 bases short, with 8 bases between. CDR3 DNA: TGTGCCTGGAGTATCCAGCCTGAAAAACTGTTTTTT. Translation gives CAWSIQPEKLFF.

Notes on this clonotype: A clone one base away is much larger, so this may be a read error. The gene calls are TRBV12-3 or TRBV12-4 and TRBJ2-3; D tentatively reads TRBD1 or TRBD2 (5 bases each). Trimming cost V 3 bases and J 2 bases, with 12 bases left between them. The CDR3 totals 15 residues. The CDR3 region is CASSFKGTLTDTQYF. The CDR3 nucleotides read TGTGCCAGCAGTTTCAAGGGGACCCTCACAGATACGCAGTATTTT.

This clonotype was seen once. J is TRBJ1-4 and V is TRBV5-1; tentative D call: TRBD1 (5 bases). Trimming stripped 1 base from V and 8 bases from J, with 15 bases between. Per the germline V gene, CDR1 is SGHRS and CDR2 is YFSETQ. The length of the CDR3 is 15 residues. Here the CDR3 DNA reads TGCGCCAGCAGCTTGTCTGACAGCACTGGAGAAAAACTGTTTTTT. Protein: CASSLSDSTGEKLFF. Using reference TRBV5-1 and TRBJ1-4 for the parts outside the CDR3, the full variable domain is KAGVTQTPRYLIKTRGQQVTLSCSPISGHRSVSWYQQTPGQGLQFLFEYFSETQRNKGNFPGRFSGRQFSNSRSEMNVSTLELGDSALYLCASSLSDSTGEKLFFGSGTQLSVL.

This clonotype was found many times. The chain recombines TRBV20-1 with TRBJ2-2; no clear D gene. V was pared by 4 bases and J by 2 bases, with 5 bases between. This CDR3 region has 12 residues. Germline V gene lookup returns CDR1 DFQATT and CDR2 SNEGSKA (reference sequence). CDR3 sequence: CSAMGNTGELFF. The DNA of the CDR3 is TGCAGTGCTATGGGTAACACCGGGGAGCTGTTTTTT.

This clonotype was recorded a few times. An end of the junction does not agree with germline; a read error may underlie this. This chain joins TRBV27 and TRBJ2-1, with TRBD2 identical over 11 bases. Germline V CDR1 and CDR2: MNHEY, SMNVEV (reference sequence). The CDR3 is 14 amino acids. CDR3 DNA: TGTACCAGCACTCTAGCGGGAGGTTACAATGAGCAGTTCTTC. Translated, it gives CTSTLAGGYNEQFF.

The table lists this clonotype with many counts. The V gene is TRBV12-3 or TRBV12-4, the J gene TRBJ2-5; TRBD2 agrees at 7 bases. The CDR3 is 15 residues long. The junction had 4 bases not matched to a gene; V was cut back by 1 base and J by 2 bases. CDR3: CASSLGGRWQETQYF. The DNA of the CDR3 is TGTGCCAGCAGTTTAGGCGGGAGATGGCAAGAGACCCAGTACTTC.

As regards this clonotype: Being one base from a much bigger clone, this may be a read error. CDR3 in DNA: TGCAGTGCTAGAGACCCGGGACAGGGGACCTATGGCTACACCTTC. This gives the protein CSARDPGQGTYGYTF. The chain combines TRBV20-1 with TRBJ1-2, with 10 nucleotides matching TRBD1. The CDR3 has 15 residues. Germline-derived CDR1 and CDR2 are DFQATT and SNEGSKA (reference sequence). Trimming removed 0 bases from V and 4 bases from J; junction bases left unmatched: 5.

This clonotype was observed at least ten times. The V and J genes are TRBV5-1 and TRBJ2-1; D may be TRBD2 (5 bases). CDR1 SGHRS and CDR2 YFSETQ come from the germline V gene. The CDR3 has 14 amino acids. Deletions cut 3 bases from V and 1 base from J, with 8 bases between. The CDR3 coding sequence is TGCGCCAGCAGCTCGCCGGGATCCTACAATGAGCAGTTCTTC. This codes for CASSSPGSYNEQFF.

This clonotype came up many times. The chain couples TRBV20-1 to TRBJ2-2; D gene ambiguous. The CDR3 totals 13 residues. Germline values: CDR1 DFQATT, CDR2 SNEGSKA (reference sequence). The V end was cut by 1 base, the J end by 4 bases, with 7 bases between. The CDR3 loop is CSARGPITGELFF. CDR3 sequence (DNA): TGCAGTGCTAGAGGGCCTATCACCGGGGAGCTGTTTTTT.

This clonotype was observed at least ten times. The V call is TRBV6-1, the J call TRBJ2-6; 7 bases line up with TRBD1. The CDR3 is 17 amino acids. Germline values: CDR1 MNHNS, CDR2 SASEGT. The V gene end was trimmed by 4 bases and the J gene end by 0 bases; junction bases not matched to a gene: 6. CDR3 amino acids: CASSVTGAFSGANVLTF. The CDR3 DNA is TGTGCCAGCAGTGTTACAGGGGCCTTCTCTGGGGCCAACGTCCTGACTTTC.

The chain links TRBV7-9 to TRBJ2-1, with D unresolved. The CDR3 is 13 residues long. Looked up from germline, CDR1 is SEHNR and CDR2 is FQNEAQ (reference sequence). The V end was cut by 5 bases, the J end by 12 bases, with 17 bases between. The CDR3 region has the DNA TGTGCCAGCAGCCCGGCAGGCCTAGATACGCAGTTCTTC. Translated, it gives CASSPAGLDTQFF. The full variable domain, its missing parts supplied by reference TRBV7-9 and TRBJ2-1, is DTGVSQNPRHKITKRGQNVTFRCDPISEHNRLYWYRQTLGQGPEFLTYFQNEAQLEKSRLLSDRFSAERPKGSFSTLEIQRTEQGDSAMYLCASSPAGLDTQFFGPGTRLTVL.

This clonotype has at least ten counts. V is TRBV5-6 and J is TRBJ1-3; D gene ambiguous. Germline loops: CDR1 SGHDT, CDR2 YYEEEE. The CDR3 is 15 amino acids. Trimming removed 0 bases from V and 0 bases from J, with 7 bases in between. In DNA form, the CDR3 reads TGTGCCAGCAGCTTGGGAGGTATCTCTGGAAACACCATATATTTT. Amino acids: CASSLGGISGNTIYF.